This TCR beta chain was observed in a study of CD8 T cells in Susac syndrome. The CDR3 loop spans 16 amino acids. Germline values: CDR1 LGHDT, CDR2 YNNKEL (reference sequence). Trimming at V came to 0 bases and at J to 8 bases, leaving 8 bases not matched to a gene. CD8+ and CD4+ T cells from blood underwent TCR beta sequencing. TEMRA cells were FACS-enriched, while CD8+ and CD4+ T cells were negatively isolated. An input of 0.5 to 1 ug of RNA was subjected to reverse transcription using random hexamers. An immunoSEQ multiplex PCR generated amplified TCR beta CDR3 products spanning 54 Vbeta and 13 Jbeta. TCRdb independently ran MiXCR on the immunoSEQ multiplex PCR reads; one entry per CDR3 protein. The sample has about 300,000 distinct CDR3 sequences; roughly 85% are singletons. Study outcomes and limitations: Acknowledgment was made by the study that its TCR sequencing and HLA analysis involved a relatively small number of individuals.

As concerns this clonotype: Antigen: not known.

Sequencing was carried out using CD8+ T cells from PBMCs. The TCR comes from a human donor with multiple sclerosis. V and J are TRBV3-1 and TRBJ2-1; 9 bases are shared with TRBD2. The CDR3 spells CASSQDLLAGWYEQFF. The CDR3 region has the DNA TGTGCCAGCAGCCAAGACTTGCTAGCGGGATGGTATGAGCAGTTCTTC.